A selection of T cell receptor beta chains follows, all from one sample in a study of shared clonotypes between healthy human individuals. The repertoire was sequenced with immunoSEQ multiplex PCR; TCRdb's copy has only in-frame clones and lacks some. Seen here are 730,000 or so clones, approximately 79% observed once, and the top ten hold around 2%. What was sequenced was memory CD4+ T cells sorted from blood. The receptors stem from a woman aged 25-40 years in good health. Each CDR3 is given with its conserved first and last residue. Rows give clone size only sometimes, using once, few, many, or a class for an expanded clone.

clone size | V gene | CDR3 protein
few | TRBV5-6 | CASMEAPASPTDTQYF
many | TRBV27 | CASSLWRESTDTQYF
once | TRBV29-1 | CSVGPLSGAKGYGYTF
. | TRBV28 | CASSGPGNTIYF
. | TRBV6-1 | CASSDFRGGGNQPQHF
. | TRBV5-1 | CASSLGVGTYNEQFF
. | TRBV19 | CASSIVRGENQPQHF
. | TRBV19 | CASSPRRDSTNYGYTF
few | TRBV7-2 | CASSPTVLAKNIQYF
. | TRBV5-1 | CASSLGLARTYNEQFF
many | TRBV5-4 | CASAAGLASEQYF
few | TRBV9 | CASSARTGNNYGYTF
few | TRBV20-1 | CSAREETQYF
few | TRBV19 | CASSTDPGIGYTF
once | TRBV6-5 | CASRLKWGSGYEQYF
. | TRBV5-4 | CASSDTGSSYNEQFF
few | TRBV27 | CASSRRGGNEKLFF
few | TRBV6-1 | CAAAHRNYGYTF
. | TRBV4-1 | CASSHPASDYNEQFF
. | TRBV18 | CASSPLEGGRSNTDTQYF
. | TRBV5-8 | CASSLILAKNIQYF
. | TRBV7-8 | CASSLGRDEKLFF
once | TRBV5-1 | CASSLGGAGVGTTDIQYF
once | TRBV6-5 | CASTGTSGDYEQYF
. | TRBV5-1 | CASSLEGRESSYEQYF